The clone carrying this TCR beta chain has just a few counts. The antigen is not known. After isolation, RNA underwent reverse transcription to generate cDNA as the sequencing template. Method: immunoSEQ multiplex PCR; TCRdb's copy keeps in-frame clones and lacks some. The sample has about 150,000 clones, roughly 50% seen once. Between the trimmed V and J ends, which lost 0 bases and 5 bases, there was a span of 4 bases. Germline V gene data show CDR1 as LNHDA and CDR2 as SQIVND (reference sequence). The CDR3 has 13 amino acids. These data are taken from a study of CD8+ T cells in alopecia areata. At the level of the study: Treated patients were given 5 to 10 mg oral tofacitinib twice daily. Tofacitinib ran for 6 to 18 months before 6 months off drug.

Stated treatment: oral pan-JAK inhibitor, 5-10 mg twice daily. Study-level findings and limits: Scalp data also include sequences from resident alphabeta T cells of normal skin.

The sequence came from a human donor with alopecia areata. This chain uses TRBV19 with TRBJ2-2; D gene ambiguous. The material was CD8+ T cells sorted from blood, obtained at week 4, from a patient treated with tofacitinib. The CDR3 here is CASSIDVTGELFF. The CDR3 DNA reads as TGTGCCAGTAGTATAGACGTAACCGGGGAGCTGTTTTTT.